The 12 T cell receptor beta chains presented below share a single source sample, sequenced in a study of T cell changes during pregnancy in multiple sclerosis. TCRdb's table, derived via immunoSEQ multiplex PCR, lists solely in-frame clones and lacks some. The sample carries about 64,000 clones, roughly 96% recorded once. This sample comprised CD8+ T cells from peripheral blood mononuclear cells, obtained after pregnancy. These receptors all come from a female donor with multiple sclerosis, enrolled in a pregnancy study.

CDR3: CASSAGQGNEQYF. The CDR3 region has the DNA TGTGCCAGCAGTGCGGGGCAGGGCAACGAGCAGTACTTC. The gene calls are TRBV27 and TRBJ2-7, with D tentatively TRBD2 (6 bases). In germline, CDR1 is MNHEY, CDR2 SMNVEV (reference sequence). This CDR3 comprises 13 residues. Trimming shortened V by 5 bases and J by 5 bases, and 13 bases separated the two germline ends.

Regarding this clone: Other DNA sequences in the sample encode the same CDR3. J is TRBJ2-7 and V is TRBV19; TRBD2 agrees at 8 bases. This CDR3 has 13 amino acids. V trimming: 3 bases; J trimming: 6 bases; junction bases outside the gene matches: 4. Germline lookup yields CDR1 LNHDA and CDR2 SQIVND (reference sequence). In DNA, the CDR3 is TGTGCCAGTAGTATTGGACTAGCTGGCGAGCAGTACTTC. Protein product: CASSIGLAGEQYF.

The gene calls are TRBV7-9 and TRBJ2-1; maybe TRBD1 (5 bases). From germline, CDR1 is SEHNR and CDR2 FQNEAQ (reference sequence). The ends were cut back, 2 bases at V and 8 bases at J, with 16 bases in the middle. The length of the CDR3 is 15 residues. CDR3 DNA sequence: TGTGCCAGCAGCTTAAGCCAAGGGGCCCGGGATGAGCAGTTCTTC. It specifies CASSLSQGARDEQFF.

The CDR3 sequence is CASTRTAFMNTEAFF. The CDR3 bases are TGTGCCAGTACCCGGACAGCCTTTATGAACACTGAAGCTTTCTTT. The rearrangement links TRBV19 to TRBJ1-1; D might be TRBD1 (6 bases). CDR3 size: 15 residues. Trimming removed 7 bases at V and 0 bases at J, with 15 bases between. Germline CDR1 and CDR2: LNHDA and SQIVND (reference sequence).

This clone was seen once. The V call is TRBV15, the J call TRBJ2-5; maybe TRBD2 (6 bases). The CDR3 consists of 14 residues. V dropped 0 bases and J dropped 2 bases, with 7 bases sitting between them. Germline loops: CDR1 LNHNV, CDR2 YYDKDF (reference sequence). The CDR3 sequence: CATSREGGQETQYF. The CDR3 region has the DNA TGTGCCACCAGCAGAGAGGGGGGACAAGAGACCCAGTACTTC.

The chain has TRBV29-1 and TRBJ1-1, with D possibly TRBD1 on 5 matching bases. The CDR3 totals 14 residues. V was shortened by 5 bases and J by 0 bases, with 13 bases between the two germline ends. Germline values: CDR1 SQVTM, CDR2 ANQGSEA. The chain's CDR3 is CSVRDWEMNTEAFF. CDR3 DNA: TGCAGCGTTAGGGACTGGGAAATGAACACTGAAGCTTTCTTT.

This chain uses TRBV5-1 with TRBJ2-7; 9 bases map to TRBD2. The ends lost 4 bases at V and 1 base at J; junction bases unmatched: 9. The CDR3 runs to 16 residues. CDR1 is SGHRS, CDR2 YFSETQ, per germline. DNA for the CDR3: TGCGCCAGCAGCCGGCAGTCACTAGCGGGTTCCTACGAGCAGTACTTC. Protein product: CASSRQSLAGSYEQYF.

The chain employs TRBV19 and TRBJ2-2; D not certain. This CDR3 region has 15 residues. V was pared by 10 bases and J by 3 bases, with 18 bases between. Germline V gene data show CDR1 as LNHDA and CDR2 as SQIVND (reference sequence). CDR3 DNA: TGTGCCACCGCGACGACTCCAAGCGACACCGGGGAGCTGTTTTTT. Translation gives CATATTPSDTGELFF.

The chain combines TRBV27 with TRBJ2-7; TRBD2 matches 8 bases. J gave up 7 bases and V 7 bases, and 6 bases lay outside the gene matches. Per germline, CDR1 MNHEY and CDR2 SMNVEV (reference sequence). The CDR3 has 12 residues. The DNA for the CDR3 is TGTGCCAGCAACTCGGGACTAGGTGAGCAGTACTTC. This codes for CASNSGLGEQYF.

The chain couples TRBV27 to TRBJ1-1, with D possibly TRBD1 on 5 matching bases. V was cut by 6 bases and J by 0 bases, with 17 bases left in between. Germline CDR1 reads MNHEY; CDR2 reads SMNVEV (reference sequence). CDR3 length: 16 amino acids. CDR3 coding DNA: TGTGCCAGCAGATCCATGGACATAGACATGAACACTGAAGCTTTCTTT. Protein: CASRSMDIDMNTEAFF.

The CDR3 sequence: CASVGGTGTDTQYF. The CDR3 nucleotides are TGTGCCAGCGTCGGCGGGACAGGGACAGATACGCAGTATTTT. The chain recombines TRBV27 with TRBJ2-3, with 9 bases identical to TRBD1. With 8 bases clipped from V and 3 bases from J, the junction kept 6 bases outside the gene matches. Per germline, CDR1 MNHEY and CDR2 SMNVEV (reference sequence). The CDR3 length is 14 residues.

CDR3 residues: CASSQDREGNEQFF. The DNA for the CDR3 is TGTGCCAGCAGCCAAGACAGGGAAGGCAATGAGCAGTTCTTC. The chain combines TRBV28 with TRBJ2-1, with 7 bases identical to TRBD1. J lost 6 bases, V lost 6 bases, and 8 bases had no gene match. CDR1 is MDHEN and CDR2 is SYDVKM in the germline V gene. CDR3 length: 14 residues. The full variable domain, its missing parts supplied by reference TRBV28 and TRBJ2-1, is DVKVTQSSRYLVKRTGEKVFLECVQDMDHENMFWYRQDPGLGLRLIYFSYDVKMKEKGDIPEGYSVSREKKERFSLILESASTNQTSMYLCASSQDREGNEQFFGPGTRLTVL.